Following are 21 T cell receptor beta chains from one sample sequenced in a study of blood T cell repertoires in COVID-19. Assay used: immunoSEQ multiplex PCR; TCRdb lists only in-frame clones, some missing. In the table there are around 170,000 clones, 84% of which are singletons. Sequences were obtained from peripheral blood. All receptors come from a man between 18 and 35 years old with active or convalescent COVID-19.

This chain joins TRBV3-1 (or the pseudogene TRBV3-2) and TRBJ2-5; 11 nucleotides agree with TRBD1. Germline loops: CDR1 LGHDT, CDR2 YNNKEL (reference sequence). V lost 4 bases, J lost 4 bases, and 8 bases stayed unmatched. The CDR3 is 16 residues long. This chain's CDR3 is CASSLTGQGARETQYF. CDR3 sequence (DNA): TGTGCCAGCAGCCTCACCGGACAGGGGGCGCGAGAGACCCAGTACTTC.

J is TRBJ2-5 and V is TRBV5-6; 11 positions agree with TRBD2. The CDR3 extends over 16 amino acids. Per germline, CDR1 SGHDT and CDR2 YYEEEE. Losses at the gene ends were 0 bases for V and 5 bases for J; bases not matched to a gene: 6. CDR3 in amino acids: CASSLVTSGVGETQYF. DNA for the CDR3: TGTGCCAGCAGCTTGGTGACTAGCGGGGTGGGGGAGACCCAGTACTTC.

This chain connects TRBV6-5 to TRBJ1-2, with D unresolved. The CDR3 contains 14 residues. The germline V gene has CDR1 MNHEY and CDR2 SVGAGI. Trimming left V 6 bases short and J 4 bases short, with 15 bases between. CDR3 DNA sequence: TGTGCCAGCAGCGCTCCACTAAGTGGCTATGGCTACACCTTC. It encodes CASSAPLSGYGYTF.

The chain carries TRBV10-3 and TRBJ2-7; possible D gene TRBD1, 5 bases. CDR1 ENHRY and CDR2 SYGVKD come from the germline V gene. Trimming removed 7 bases at V and 0 bases at J, with 10 bases between. The CDR3 extends over 13 amino acids. CDR3 nucleotide sequence: TGTGCCATCATTACCGACAGCTCCTACGAGCAGTACTTC. Translated, it gives CAIITDSSYEQYF.

The chain links TRBV7-3 to TRBJ2-2, with D hard to call. CDR3 length: 13 amino acids. Germline assignment: CDR1 SGHTA and CDR2 FQGTGA. Trimming removed 4 bases from V and 7 bases from J, with 10 bases in between. In DNA, the CDR3 is TGTGCCAGCAGCTATCAGTTCGACGGGGAGCTGTTTTTT. Translating it yields CASSYQFDGELFF.

The genes are TRBV7-9 and TRBJ1-4; D may be TRBD1 (6 bases). CDR3 length: 15 residues. The germline gives CDR1 SEHNR, CDR2 FQNEAQ (reference sequence). V dropped 5 bases and J dropped 10 bases, with 20 bases sitting between them. Here the CDR3 reads CASSASKGGRRKLFF. As DNA, the CDR3 is TGTGCCAGCAGCGCGTCCAAGGGGGGGAGAAGAAAACTGTTTTTT.

The genes are TRBV7-2 and TRBJ1-5; unclear D gene. V dropped 3 bases and J dropped 3 bases, with 6 bases sitting between them. The CDR3 sequence is 13 residues long. Germline-derived CDR1 and CDR2 are SGHTA and FQGNSA. The CDR3, as DNA: TGTGCCAGCAGCTTTCAAATCAATCAGCCCCAGCATTTT. It yields the protein CASSFQINQPQHF.

This clone has just one count. The V and J genes are TRBV18 and TRBJ2-3; 9 bases align to TRBD1. CDR3 length: 15 residues. Trimming took 2 bases from V and 3 from J; bases not matched to a gene: 3. The germline gives CDR1 KGHSH, CDR2 LQKENI. The CDR3 reads CASSPFGQGTDTQYF. The CDR3 region has the DNA TGTGCCAGCTCACCATTCGGACAGGGGACAGATACGCAGTATTTT.

The sample holds one count of this clone. This sequence joins TRBV5-1 and TRBJ2-5; TRBD1 agrees at 9 bases. Germline V gene sequence: CDR1 SGHRS, CDR2 YFSETQ. V gave up 3 bases and J gave up 5 bases; unmatched junction bases: 8. The length of the CDR3 is 15 residues. The chain's CDR3 is CASSWGQGGEETQYF. CDR3 DNA sequence: TGCGCCAGCAGCTGGGGACAGGGCGGGGAGGAGACCCAGTACTTC.

The chain is built from TRBV3-1 (or the pseudogene TRBV3-2) and TRBJ1-3; a weak D match, TRBD1 (6 bases). Germline V gene lookup returns CDR1 LGHDT and CDR2 YNNKEL (reference sequence). The CDR3 is made up of 14 amino acids. The V gene lost 2 bases and the J gene lost 2 bases, with 7 bases spanning the gap. The CDR3 DNA reads TGTGCCAGCAGCCAACACAGGGCTGGAAACACCATATATTTT. Translation: CASSQHRAGNTIYF.

V gene TRBV13 combines with J gene TRBJ2-5; D gene uncertain. The CDR3 sequence is 14 residues long. Deletions cut 5 bases from V and 5 bases from J, with 15 bases between. Germline lookup yields CDR1 PRHDT and CDR2 FYEKMQ (reference sequence). CDR3 residues: CASSPPQSWETQYF. In DNA form, the CDR3 reads TGTGCCAGCAGCCCCCCACAAAGTTGGGAGACCCAGTACTTC.

The rearrangement joins TRBV6-2 or TRBV6-3 to TRBJ2-3; tentative D call: TRBD2 (6 bases). From germline, CDR1 is MNHEY and CDR2 SVGEGT. The V end lost 0 bases, the J end lost 6 bases, and 16 bases lay between the germline ends. This CDR3 has 16 amino acids. The CDR3 bases are TGTGCCAGCAGTTACTCCGGGACGGAGGGGAAGGATACGCAGTATTTT. The encoded protein is CASSYSGTEGKDTQYF.

The CDR3: CASAEGGRGYGYTF. CDR3 DNA sequence: TGTGCCAGCGCCGAAGGCGGCAGGGGCTATGGCTACACCTTC. This sequence joins TRBV28 and TRBJ1-2, with TRBD1 as a possible D gene (6 bases). The ends were cut back, 8 bases at V and 4 bases at J, with 17 bases in the middle. This CDR3 spans 14 amino acids. Germline values: CDR1 MDHEN, CDR2 SYDVKM.

CDR3 nucleotide sequence: TGTGCCAGCAGTGACCGGGGAAGCAATCAGCCCCAGCATTTT. It specifies CASSDRGSNQPQHF. The gene calls are TRBV7-2 and TRBJ1-5; D gene unclear. This CDR3 is built from 14 residues. V dropped 6 bases and J dropped 1 base, with 10 bases sitting between them. The V gene's germline CDR1 is SGHTA and CDR2 FQGNSA.

This clone has just one count. In nucleotides, the CDR3 is TGTGCCAGCAGCCCAAATTTCAGCGGGGGGGCTGAGAATGAGCAGTTCTTC. This encodes CASSPNFSGGAENEQFF. The rearrangement links TRBV4-2 to TRBJ2-1; 10 bases are a match to TRBD2. This CDR3 spans 17 amino acids. With V trimmed by 4 bases and J by 7 bases, 13 bases remained unmatched. The germline gives CDR1 LGHNA, CDR2 YNFKEQ.

The CDR3 region is CASSYRRTSGGDTQYF. The CDR3 nucleotides are TGTGCCAGCAGTTACCGAAGGACTAGCGGGGGGGATACGCAGTATTTT. J is TRBJ2-3 and V is TRBV27; 14 bases fit TRBD2. The CDR3 sequence is 16 residues long. V lost 4 bases to trimming and J lost 6 bases; unmatched junction nucleotides: 6. Germline CDR1 reads MNHEY; CDR2 reads SMNVEV (reference sequence).

This chain uses TRBV3-1 (or the pseudogene TRBV3-2) with TRBJ2-7; D remains ambiguous. The germline V and J ends were trimmed by 3 bases and 6 bases, with 12 bases remaining between them. Germline V gene lookup returns CDR1 LGHDT and CDR2 YNNKEL (reference sequence). The CDR3 sequence is 13 residues long. CDR3 nucleotide sequence: TGTGCCAGCAGCCATACCCCCGGTGGCGAGCAGTACTTC. Encoded protein: CASSHTPGGEQYF.

The V call is TRBV11-2, the J call TRBJ2-3; D might be TRBD1 (6 bases). This CDR3 spans 16 amino acids. Germline CDR1 is SGHAT and CDR2 is FQNNGV. Trimming pared 8 bases from V and 5 bases from J, leaving 23 bases between. Here the CDR3 reads CASSDMGAKGKDTQYF. In DNA, the CDR3 is TGTGCCAGCTCCGATATGGGGGCTAAGGGAAAAGATACGCAGTATTTT.

This clone was seen only once. The chain recombines TRBV9 with TRBJ2-1, with 13 positions matching TRBD2. Germline lookup yields CDR1 SGDLS and CDR2 YYNGEE. V dropped 4 bases and J dropped 6; count of bases not matched to a gene: 10. The CDR3 totals 17 residues. The CDR3 loop reads CASSLRLAGGRPNEQFF. Here the CDR3 DNA reads TGTGCCAGCAGCCTCAGACTAGCGGGAGGCCGACCCAATGAGCAGTTCTTC. The variable domain in full, with the rest retrieved from reference TRBV9 and TRBJ2-1, is DSGVTQTPKHLITATGQRVTLRCSPRSGDLSVYWYQQSLDQGLQFLIQYYNGEERAKGNILERFSAQQFPDLHSELNLSSLELGDSALYFCASSLRLAGGRPNEQFFGPGTRLTVL.

The chain has TRBV2 and TRBJ1-1; D is possibly TRBD1 (6 bases). This CDR3 spans 13 amino acids. The ends were cut back, 7 bases at V and 4 bases at J, with 13 bases in the middle. Germline V gene data show CDR1 as SNHLY and CDR2 as FYNNEI. Here the CDR3 reads CASMGAAGTEAFF. CDR3 coding DNA: TGTGCCAGCATGGGGGCGGCCGGCACTGAAGCTTTCTTT.

The V call is TRBV3-1 (or the pseudogene TRBV3-2), the J call TRBJ1-2; 8 nucleotides align to TRBD1. Germline-derived CDR1 and CDR2 are LGHDT and YNNKEL (reference sequence). V was clipped by 1 base and J by 2 bases; unmatched bases: 6. The CDR3 contains 16 residues. The CDR3 spells CASSQADRAFNYGYTF. CDR3 nucleotides: TGTGCCAGCAGCCAAGCGGACAGGGCTTTCAACTATGGCTACACCTTC.